This T cell receptor beta chain stems from a study of T cell responses to AZD1222 COVID-19 vaccine. Here immunoSEQ multiplex PCR was the method, and the copy in TCRdb shows in-frame clones only, minus some. This table has about 61,000 clones, around 85% appearing once. General study findings and limits: It was only after the peak T cell response that any repertoires were sampled. Clonal diversity was possibly underestimated, and white British individuals and females predominated among donors.

About this clone: Its antigen is unknown.

This CDR3 has 16 residues. Trimming cost V 3 bases and J 8 bases; bases outside gene matches: 13. The germline V gene has CDR1 SEHNR and CDR2 FQNEAQ (reference sequence). The receptor was isolated from an adult who received the AZD1222 COVID-19 vaccine. The chain is built from TRBV7-9 and TRBJ2-1; 7 bases fit TRBD2. This specimen was peripheral blood, taken 28 days after the second AZD1222 dose. The CDR3 here is CASSFRRVAGADEQFF. CDR3 nucleotide sequence: TGTGCCAGCAGCTTTCGCCGGGTGGCGGGAGCTGATGAGCAGTTCTTC.